This T cell receptor (beta chain) stems from a study of blood T cell repertoires in COVID-19. Study-wide background: Samples came from the United States, Italy and Spain, spanning acute and convalescent COVID-19. PBMCs, B-cell-depleted T cells, or T cells provided the cDNA or gDNA that made up the material.

Authors' analysis steps: How many nucleated cells were present was estimated from reference gene primer amplification. Method: immunoSEQ multiplex PCR; TCRdb's copy keeps in-frame clones and lacks some. D and trimming were read from the DNA, whereas the V and J calls and clone size are those reported in that table. The table includes 140,000 or so clones, more than 60% detected once. Germline loops: CDR1 LNHDA, CDR2 SQIVND (reference sequence). With 5 bases clipped from V and 1 base from J, the junction kept 7 bases outside the gene matches. The CDR3 spans 15 residues. Material for sequencing was peripheral blood. The TCR comes from a man aged 45-65 years with acute or convalescent COVID-19. V gene TRBV19 combines with J gene TRBJ1-1, with 7 bases lining up with TRBD1. CDR3 coding DNA: TGTGCCAGTAGTGCCACCGGGACAGCGAACACTGAAGCTTTCTTT. It encodes CASSATGTANTEAFF.